These 2 T cell receptor beta chains share one sample of origin, sequenced in a study of T cell changes during pregnancy in multiple sclerosis. The assay was immunoSEQ multiplex PCR, and TCRdb's table has in-frame clones only and misses some. The sample includes some 70,000 clones, 75% to 95% of them seen just once. Specimen: CD4+ T cells from peripheral blood mononuclear cells, collected in the third trimester of pregnancy. Receptor source: a female donor in good health, enrolled as a control in a pregnancy study.

V is TRBV5-1 and J is TRBJ2-2; D not resolved. This CDR3 contains 13 residues. V was cut by 5 bases and J by 1 base, with 6 bases left in between. Germline V CDR1 and CDR2: SGHRS, YFSETQ. As DNA, the CDR3 is TGCGCCAGCAGTCCCGGGAACACCGGGGAGCTGTTTTTT. Its protein is CASSPGNTGELFF.

The gene calls are TRBV5-4 and TRBJ2-3; TRBD2 agrees at 8 bases. The CDR3 consists of 16 residues. Trimming cost V 3 bases and J 3 bases; bases outside gene matches: 9. The germline V gene has CDR1 SGHNT and CDR2 YYREEE (reference sequence). This chain's CDR3 is CASSSRGGLSTDTQYF. The CDR3 DNA follows: TGTGCCAGCAGCTCTCGCGGGGGGCTTTCTACAGATACGCAGTATTTT.